One sample yielded the 23 T cell receptor beta chains listed below, sequenced in a study of cytotoxic CD8 clonotypes in ibrutinib-treated CLL. Only in-frame clones appear in the TCRdb table, and some are missing; sequencing was by immunoSEQ multiplex PCR. The sample gives around 330,000 clones, under 70% of which show up once; 6.3% is in the top ten. Material: PBMCs, obtained after 36 months of ibrutinib treatment. These receptors all come from a human donor with chronic lymphocytic leukemia.

This clone is a singleton in its sample. This rearrangement joins TRBV5-1 to TRBJ2-5; 7 bases agree with TRBD2. V gave up 2 bases and J gave up 0 bases; unmatched junction bases: 4. This CDR3 is 15 amino acids long. The germline CDR1 and CDR2 sequences are SGHRS and YFSETQ. The CDR3 DNA reads TGCGCCAGCAGCTTCGGACTAGGCGACCAAGAGACCCAGTACTTC. Amino acid sequence: CASSFGLGDQETQYF.

The chain joins TRBV6-5 to TRBJ2-1; D possibly corresponds to TRBD1 (6 bases). V lost 0 bases to trimming and J lost 3 bases, with 9 bases between them. The CDR3 spans 15 residues. CDR1 and CDR2 from the germline V gene are MNHEY and SVGAGI. CDR3 sequence (DNA): TGTGCCAGCAGTTACTCGGACAGCTTCTACAATGAGCAGTTCTTC. Its translation: CASSYSDSFYNEQFF.

This chain joins TRBV7-6 and TRBJ2-3; a possible D gene is TRBD2 (6 bases). Trimming removed 4 bases at V and 4 bases at J, with 18 bases between. The CDR3 consists of 16 residues. CDR1 and CDR2 from the germline V gene are SGHVS and FNYEAQ. The CDR3 DNA reads as TGTGCCAGCAGCTCTGATCGGGACTCGGCACCAGATACGCAGTATTTT. Encoded protein: CASSSDRDSAPDTQYF.

CDR3 loop: CASTPPGPYNEQFF. CDR3 nucleotides: TGTGCCAGTACCCCCCCCGGGCCCTACAATGAGCAGTTCTTC. This sequence joins TRBV19 and TRBJ2-1; D uncertain. Trimming pared 7 bases from V and 2 bases from J, leaving 12 bases between. There are 14 residues in the CDR3. In germline, CDR1 is LNHDA, CDR2 SQIVND (reference sequence).

This chain connects TRBV5-6 to TRBJ2-3, with 12 bases matching TRBD1. V dropped 5 bases and J dropped 4; count of bases not matched to a gene: 5. The CDR3 loop spans 15 amino acids. Germline V gives CDR1 SGHDT, CDR2 YYEEEE. CDR3 in amino acids: CASRWDRGRADTQYF. As DNA, the CDR3 is TGTGCCAGCAGGTGGGACAGGGGGCGCGCAGATACGCAGTATTTT. The full variable domain, in which reference TRBV5-6 and TRBJ2-3 provide the parts outside the CDR3, is DAGVTQSPTHLIKTRGQQVTLRCSPKSGHDTVSWYQQALGQGPQFIFQYYEEEERQRGNFPDRFSGHQFPNYSSELNVNALLLGDSALYLCASRWDRGRADTQYFGPGTRLTVL.

The chain links TRBV25-1 to TRBJ2-7, with D possibly TRBD2 on 7 matching bases. This CDR3 contains 13 residues. From germline, CDR1 is MGHDK and CDR2 SYGVNS. Deletions cut 10 bases from V and 3 bases from J, with 16 bases between. The DNA of the CDR3 is TGTGCCACCGCGGCGGGGGCCCTCTACGAGCAGTACTTC. Its protein product is CATAAGALYEQYF.

The gene calls are TRBV4-1 and TRBJ2-1; tentative D call: TRBD1 (6 bases). CDR3 length equals 15 residues. CDR1 is MGHRA and CDR2 is YSYEKL in the germline V gene. Trimming stripped 1 base from V and 5 bases from J, with 12 bases between. The CDR3 DNA reads as TGCGCCAGCAGCCAAGTTGACAGGTCGAACAATGAGCAGTTCTTC. Residues: CASSQVDRSNNEQFF.

This chain uses TRBV18 with TRBJ2-7; the D gene is possibly TRBD2 (7 bases). Germline CDR1 KGHSH, CDR2 LQKENI. Between the trimmed V and J ends, which lost 3 bases and 5 bases, there was a span of 17 bases. The CDR3 is made up of 15 amino acids. CDR3 sequence: CASSPRGAGGHEQYF. The CDR3 bases are TGTGCCAGCTCACCTCGGGGGGCCGGGGGACACGAGCAGTACTTC.

The V call is TRBV14, the J call TRBJ2-1; 10 positions agree with TRBD2. Unmatched junction bases numbered 5, after V lost 4 bases and J lost 5 bases. Germline V lookup: CDR1 SGHDN, CDR2 FVKESK. CDR3 length: 15 amino acids. The CDR3 DNA reads as TGTGCCAGCAGCCCCTGGACTAGCGGAAACAATGAGCAGTTCTTC. This encodes CASSPWTSGNNEQFF.

The rearrangement joins TRBV19 to TRBJ1-5, with 10 bases fitting TRBD1. Trimming cost V 5 bases and J 6 bases; bases outside gene matches: 13. The CDR3 has 17 residues. Germline lookup yields CDR1 LNHDA and CDR2 SQIVND (reference sequence). This chain's CDR3 is CASSPYPPGQGSQPQHF. DNA for the CDR3: TGTGCCAGTAGTCCGTACCCCCCGGGACAGGGGTCTCAGCCCCAGCATTTT.

This clone was picked up one time. V and J are TRBV19 and TRBJ1-5; 11 positions match TRBD1. Per the germline V gene, CDR1 is LNHDA and CDR2 is SQIVND (reference sequence). The V gene end was trimmed by 5 bases and the J gene end by 2 bases; junction bases not matched to a gene: 8. There are 17 residues in the CDR3. The CDR3 DNA reads as TGTGCCAGTAGTGTGGGACAGGGGGTTATGGGCAATCAGCCCCAGCATTTT. Encoded protein: CASSVGQGVMGNQPQHF.

This clone appeared a few times. V is TRBV7-3 and J is TRBJ2-1; D is unresolved. The CDR3 covers 13 residues. V shed 0 bases and J shed 9 bases, with 9 bases lying between them. Germline assignment: CDR1 SGHTA and CDR2 FQGTGA. As DNA, the CDR3 is TGTGCCAGCAGCTTAACTGGGTTAGGTGAGCAGTTCTTC. Its translation is CASSLTGLGEQFF.

The chain is built from TRBV7-9 and TRBJ1-1, with 7 bases fitting TRBD1. The junction had 7 bases not matched to a gene; V was cut back by 8 bases and J by 4 bases. The length of the CDR3 is 13 residues. In germline, CDR1 is SEHNR, CDR2 FQNEAQ (reference sequence). CDR3 residues: CASLRGDLTEAFF. The CDR3 DNA reads TGTGCCAGCCTCAGGGGGGACCTCACTGAAGCTTTCTTT.

V gene TRBV6-6 combines with J gene TRBJ1-5, with a weak D call TRBD1 (6 bases). Germline V gives CDR1 MNHNY, CDR2 SVGAGI (reference sequence). The V and J ends lost 4 bases and 5 bases respectively, with 15 bases between them. This CDR3 comprises 15 residues. The CDR3 nucleotides are TGTGCCAGCAGTTCGAGCCGGGACAAATATCAGCCCCAGCATTTT. Its protein is CASSSSRDKYQPQHF.

The rearrangement uses TRBV27 and TRBJ1-3; D is perhaps TRBD1 (5 bases). Germline assignment: CDR1 MNHEY and CDR2 SMNVEV (reference sequence). Trimming removed 7 bases from V and 3 bases from J, with 10 bases in between. The CDR3 consists of 13 residues. The DNA of the CDR3 is TGTGCCAGCAAACCCAGGGTTGGAAACACCATATATTTT. Translation: CASKPRVGNTIYF.

V and J are TRBV5-1 and TRBJ2-3, with 9 bases aligning to TRBD2. Germline CDR1 and CDR2: SGHRS and YFSETQ. The CDR3 runs 16 residues. The trim removed 3 bases at V and 5 bases at J, leaving 10 bases unmatched. The CDR3: CASSWRAGGLKDTQYF. The CDR3 DNA reads as TGCGCCAGCAGCTGGCGGGCGGGAGGGCTTAAAGATACGCAGTATTTT. The full variable domain, rest sourced from reference TRBV5-1 and TRBJ2-3, is KAGVTQTPRYLIKTRGQQVTLSCSPISGHRSVSWYQQTPGQGLQFLFEYFSETQRNKGNFPGRFSGRQFSNSRSEMNVSTLELGDSALYLCASSWRAGGLKDTQYFGPGTRLTVL.

Only one count was recorded for this clone. The gene calls are TRBV9 and TRBJ1-4, with 8 bases that match TRBD1. The CDR3 runs to 17 residues. Trimming cost V 6 bases and J 6 bases; bases outside gene matches: 16. Germline V gives CDR1 SGDLS, CDR2 YYNGEE. Here the CDR3 reads CASTQGTGPRDDEKLFF. Here the CDR3 DNA reads TGTGCCAGCACCCAAGGGACAGGCCCGAGGGATGATGAAAAACTGTTTTTT.

A few counts support this clone. This sequence joins TRBV18 and TRBJ2-3, with TRBD2 matching over 13 bases. Looked up from germline, CDR1 is KGHSH and CDR2 is LQKENI. CDR3 size: 16 residues. Losses at the gene ends were 3 bases for V and 4 bases for J; bases not matched to a gene: 4. CDR3 loop: CASSPGLAGVADTQYF. The CDR3 DNA reads as TGTGCCAGCTCACCCGGACTAGCGGGAGTGGCAGATACGCAGTATTTT.

The chain couples TRBV2 to TRBJ2-1, with 11 bases matching TRBD2. This CDR3 comprises 15 residues. Germline assignment: CDR1 SNHLY and CDR2 FYNNEI. V lost 7 bases, J lost 3 bases, and 5 bases stayed unmatched. In nucleotides, the CDR3 is TGTGCCAGCACCAAGACTAGCGGGGTCTACAATGAGCAGTTCTTC. It yields the protein CASTKTSGVYNEQFF.

This clone was detected only once. The CDR3, as DNA: TGTGCCAGCAGTCCAAGTATTTACGGACAGGGGTCAACTAACTATGGCTACACCTTC. It codes for CASSPSIYGQGSTNYGYTF. The chain carries TRBV4-2 and TRBJ1-2; 9 bases are shared with TRBD1. Germline values: CDR1 LGHNA, CDR2 YNFKEQ. The CDR3 consists of 19 residues. Losses at the gene ends were 6 bases for V and 0 bases for J; bases not matched to a gene: 17.

This clone was observed a handful of times. This chain uses TRBV10-1 with TRBJ2-3; D not resolved. Trimming removed 2 bases from V and 1 base from J, with 4 bases in between. This CDR3 is 13 amino acids long. CDR1 and CDR2 (germline): WNHNN, SYGVQD (reference sequence). The CDR3 sequence is CASSERGTDTQYF. CDR3 DNA sequence: TGCGCCAGCAGTGAGAGGGGCACAGATACGCAGTATTTT.

The chain joins TRBV5-1 to TRBJ2-2; the match to TRBD1 covers 7 bases. CDR3 length: 17 residues. V lost 0 bases and J lost 1; bases outside the gene matches: 6. The germline V gene has CDR1 SGHRS and CDR2 YFSETQ. Here the CDR3 DNA reads TGCGCCAGCAGCTTGGTTGTAGGGGGCTTGAACACCGGGGAGCTGTTTTTT. Protein product: CASSLVVGGLNTGELFF.

This clone was counted once. In DNA, the CDR3 is TGCGCCAGCAGCCAAGATGGGGTATATCAGCCCCAGCATTTT. Residues: CASSQDGVYQPQHF. The chain couples TRBV4-1 to TRBJ1-5; D unclear. The CDR3 length is 14 residues. Trimming took 0 bases from V and 5 from J, leaving 8 bases between them. Germline loops: CDR1 MGHRA, CDR2 YSYEKL.